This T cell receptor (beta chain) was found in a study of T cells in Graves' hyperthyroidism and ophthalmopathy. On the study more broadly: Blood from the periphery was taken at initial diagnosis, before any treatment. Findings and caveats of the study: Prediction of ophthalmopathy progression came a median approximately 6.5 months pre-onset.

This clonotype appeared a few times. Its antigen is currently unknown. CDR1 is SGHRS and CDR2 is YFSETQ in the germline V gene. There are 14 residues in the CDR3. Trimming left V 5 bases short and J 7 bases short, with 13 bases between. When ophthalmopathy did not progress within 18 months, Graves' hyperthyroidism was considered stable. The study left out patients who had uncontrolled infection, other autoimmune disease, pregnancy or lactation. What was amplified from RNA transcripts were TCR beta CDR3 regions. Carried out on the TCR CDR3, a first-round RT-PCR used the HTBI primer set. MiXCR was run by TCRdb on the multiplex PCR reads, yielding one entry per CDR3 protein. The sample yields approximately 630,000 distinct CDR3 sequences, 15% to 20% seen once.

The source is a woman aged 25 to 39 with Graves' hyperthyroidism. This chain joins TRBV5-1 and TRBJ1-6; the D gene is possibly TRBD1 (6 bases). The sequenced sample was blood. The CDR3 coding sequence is TGCGCCAGCAGGACCGGGACAAACAATTCACCCCTCCACTTT. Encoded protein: CASRTGTNNSPLHF.